This T cell receptor beta chain was sequenced for a study of T cell repertoires in cytomegalovirus infection. Study-level points and caveats: The response measured ex vivo was dominated by TCR beta clonotypes (HLA-C-restricted and CMV-specific).

TCRdb reprocessed the reads with MiXCR, giving one entry per CDR3 protein. Of around 260,000 distinct CDR3 sequences in the sample, approximately 9.2% are singletons; the top ten hold about 14%. Notes on this clonotype: The antigen is undetermined.

Looked up from germline, CDR1 is SGHRS and CDR2 is YFSETQ. The ends lost 0 bases at V and 3 bases at J; junction bases unmatched: 7. This CDR3 has 17 amino acids. The clonotype originates from a human donor in good health (CMV status not recorded). Some clones in this sample may be carry-over from other donors' samples. The sequenced sample consisted of PBMCs. J is TRBJ2-7 and V is TRBV5-1; 12 positions match TRBD2. The CDR3 nucleotides read TGCGCCAGCAGCTTGGGTGGACTAGCGGGAACGGTCTACGAGCAGTACTTC. Its protein is CASSLGGLAGTVYEQYF. Together with reference TRBV5-1 and TRBJ2-7, the CDR3 gives the full variable domain: KAGVTQTPRYLIKTRGQQVTLSCSPISGHRSVSWYQQTPGQGLQFLFEYFSETQRNKGNFPGRFSGRQFSNSRSEMNVSTLELGDSALYLCASSLGGLAGTVYEQYFGPGTRLTVT.